The 9 T cell receptor beta chains listed next were all sequenced from one sample in a study of control samples from healthy donors and cancer patients. Profiled with immunoSEQ multiplex PCR; TCRdb holds only in-frame clones, not every one. The sample holds approximately 140,000 clones, 94% seen once. The sample was blood. These TCRs come from a man in his forties or fifties in good health.

The J gene is TRBJ2-4, the V gene TRBV5-4; D is possibly TRBD1 (5 bases). There are 14 residues in the CDR3. CDR1 is SGHNT and CDR2 is YYREEE in the germline V gene (reference sequence). Deletions cut 0 bases from V and 4 bases from J, with 8 bases between. The CDR3 region is CASSLDTGKNIQYF. CDR3 in DNA: TGTGCCAGCAGCTTGGATACAGGAAAAAACATTCAGTACTTC.

This chain connects TRBV6-2 or TRBV6-3 to TRBJ2-6; perhaps TRBD1 as D (6 bases). V lost 2 bases and J lost 0, with 8 bases in between. CDR3 length: 16 residues. Germline loops: CDR1 MNHEY, CDR2 SVGEGT. The CDR3 nucleotides are TGTGCCAGCAGTTACGGACAGAGCTCTGGGGCCAACGTCCTGACTTTC. It translates to CASSYGQSSGANVLTF.

The rearrangement uses TRBV6-6 and TRBJ2-4, with 15 bases fitting TRBD2. The germline V gene encodes CDR1 MNHNY and CDR2 SVGAGI (reference sequence). CDR3 length: 16 residues. V was pared by 5 bases and J by 5 bases, with 4 bases of the junction left unmatched. CDR3 residues: CASSMGLAGGENIQYF. In DNA, the CDR3 is TGTGCCAGCAGTATGGGACTAGCGGGGGGAGAAAACATTCAGTACTTC.

The rearrangement joins TRBV2 to TRBJ1-6; D gene unclear. The germline gives CDR1 SNHLY, CDR2 FYNNEI. Deletions cut 3 bases from V and 8 bases from J, with 11 bases between. The CDR3 has 14 amino acids. The chain's CDR3 is CASSEKGFYSPLHF. The DNA for the CDR3 is TGTGCCAGCAGTGAGAAGGGATTTTATTCACCCCTCCACTTT.

The chain combines TRBV11-2 with TRBJ1-1, with 8 bases lining up with TRBD1. Looked up from germline, CDR1 is SGHAT and CDR2 is FQNNGV. Germline trimming cut 6 bases from V and 1 base from J; bases unmatched to any gene: 4. The CDR3 is 14 amino acids. CDR3 residues: CASSSTGGNTEAFF. For the CDR3, the DNA is TGTGCCAGCAGTAGTACAGGGGGGAACACTGAAGCTTTCTTT.

The V and J genes are TRBV7-9 and TRBJ1-4; 7 nucleotides align to TRBD1. The germline V gene encodes CDR1 SEHNR and CDR2 FQNEAQ (reference sequence). The CDR3 covers 13 residues. Losses at the gene ends were 8 bases for V and 4 bases for J; bases not matched to a gene: 4. CDR3 residues: CASLGGLNEKLFF. The DNA for the CDR3 is TGTGCCAGCTTAGGGGGCCTTAATGAAAAACTGTTTTTT.

This CDR3 is CASRGGLAGYEQYF. In DNA form, the CDR3 reads TGCGCCAGCAGGGGTGGACTAGCGGGCTACGAGCAGTACTTC. This chain links TRBV5-1 with TRBJ2-7, with 11 bases matching TRBD2. The CDR3 consists of 14 residues. With 5 bases clipped from V and 3 bases from J, the junction kept 4 bases outside the gene matches. The germline CDR1 and CDR2 sequences are SGHRS and YFSETQ.

The chain links TRBV7-9 to TRBJ2-4; TRBD1 matches at 9 bases. The junction had 6 bases not matched to a gene; V was cut back by 5 bases and J by 4 bases. CDR3 size: 15 residues. Germline CDR1 reads SEHNR; CDR2 reads FQNEAQ (reference sequence). The CDR3 is CASSHGDRAKNIQYF. CDR3 sequence (DNA): TGTGCCAGCAGCCACGGGGACAGGGCAAAAAACATTCAGTACTTC.

This clone was seen more than once but under ten times. The chain couples TRBV7-8 to TRBJ2-1, with 7 positions matching TRBD2. The V gene end was trimmed by 0 bases and the J gene end by 3 bases; junction bases not matched to a gene: 8. CDR3 length: 17 residues. Germline CDR1 SGHVS, CDR2 FQNEAQ. CDR3 bases: TGTGCCAGCAGCTTAGCGAGCTGGACTAGTAGCTACAATGAGCAGTTCTTC. As protein: CASSLASWTSSYNEQFF.